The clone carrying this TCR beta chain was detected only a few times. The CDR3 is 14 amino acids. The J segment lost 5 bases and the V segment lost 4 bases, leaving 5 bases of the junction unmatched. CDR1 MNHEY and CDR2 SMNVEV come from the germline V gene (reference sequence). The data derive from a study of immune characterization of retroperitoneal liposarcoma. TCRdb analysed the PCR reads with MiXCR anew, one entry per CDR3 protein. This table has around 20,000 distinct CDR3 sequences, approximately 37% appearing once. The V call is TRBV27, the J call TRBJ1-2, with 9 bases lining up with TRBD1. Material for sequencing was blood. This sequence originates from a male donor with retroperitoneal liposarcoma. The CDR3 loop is CASSYRGRGYGYTF. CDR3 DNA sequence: TGTGCCAGCAGTTACAGGGGGCGCGGATATGGCTACACCTTC.